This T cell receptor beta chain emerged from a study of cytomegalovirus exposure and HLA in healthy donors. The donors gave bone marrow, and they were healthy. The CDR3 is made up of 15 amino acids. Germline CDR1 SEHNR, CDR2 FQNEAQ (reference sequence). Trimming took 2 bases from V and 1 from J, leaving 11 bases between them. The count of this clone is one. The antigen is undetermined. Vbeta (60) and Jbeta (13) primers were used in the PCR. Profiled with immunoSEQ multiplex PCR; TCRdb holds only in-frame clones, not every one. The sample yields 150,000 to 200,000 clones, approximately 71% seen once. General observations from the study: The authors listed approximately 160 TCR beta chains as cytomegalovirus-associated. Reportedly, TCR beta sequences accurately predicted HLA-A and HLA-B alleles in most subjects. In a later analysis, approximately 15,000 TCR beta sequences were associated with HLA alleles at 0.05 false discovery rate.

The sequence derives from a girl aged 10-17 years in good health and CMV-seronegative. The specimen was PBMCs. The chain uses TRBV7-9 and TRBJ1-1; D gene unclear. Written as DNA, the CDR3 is TGTGCCAGCAGCTTAAGTCGCCTACGGAACACTGAAGCTTTCTTT. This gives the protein CASSLSRLRNTEAFF. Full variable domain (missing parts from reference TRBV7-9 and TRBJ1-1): DTGVSQNPRHKITKRGQNVTFRCDPISEHNRLYWYRQTLGQGPEFLTYFQNEAQLEKSRLLSDRFSAERPKGSFSTLEIQRTEQGDSAMYLCASSLSRLRNTEAFFGQGTRLTVV.